The rows below give T cell receptor beta chains drawn from one sample of a study of T-cell memory formation after mild COVID-19. TCRdb re-called the 5' RACE reads with MiXCR, one entry per CDR3 protein. In the table there are about 340,000 distinct CDR3 sequences, about an eighth of which are singletons. Sequencing used PBMCs or a T cell subset sorted from them (not recorded which). These receptor sequences come from a man aged 18 to 29 who had mild COVID-19 (a few samples of this study predate the infection). Cell type and time point are not known. Each CDR3 is given with its conserved first and last residue. A D gene is named only where the DNA matches it firmly. The listing skips clone size in some rows; elsewhere it reads once, few, many or a size class.

D | size | J | V | CDR3 | DNA
TRBD1 | NA | TRBJ2-1 | TRBV6-2/TRBV6-3 | CASSLGQGATGNEQFF | TGTGCCAGCAGTCTTGGACAGGGGGCAACTGGCAATGAGCAGTTCTTC
NA | few | TRBJ1-1 | TRBV7-9 | CASRPEGFEAFF | TGTGCCAGCAGACCAGAAGGGTTCGAAGCTTTCTTT
NA | NA | TRBJ1-1 | TRBV7-6 | CASSLVPQNTEAFF | TGTGCCAGCAGCTTAGTCCCGCAGAACACTGAAGCTTTCTTT
NA | many | TRBJ1-2 | TRBV5-1 | CASSSAGYNYGYTF | TGCGCCAGCAGCTCGGCAGGATATAACTATGGCTACACCTTC
NA | NA | TRBJ2-5 | TRBV4-2 | CASSPKLGRETQYF | TGTGCCAGCAGCCCCAAACTGGGGCGAGAGACCCAGTACTTC
NA | few | TRBJ1-1 | TRBV12-3/TRBV12-4 | CASIPGHLNTEAFF | TGTGCCAGCATCCCGGGCCATTTGAACACTGAAGCTTTCTTT
NA | many | TRBJ2-5 | TRBV5-1 | CASRGEGQETQYF | TGCGCCAGTCGGGGTGAGGGGCAAGAGACCCAGTACTTC
NA | many | TRBJ2-3 | TRBV7-2 | CASSPPGGRDTQYF | TGTGCCAGCAGCCCCCCGGGGGGCCGAGATACGCAGTATTTT
NA | few | TRBJ1-6 | TRBV12-3/TRBV12-4 | CASSLGPYSPLHF | TGTGCCAGCAGTTTAGGGCCCTATTCACCCCTCCACTTT
TRBD1 | NA | TRBJ2-7 | TRBV11-2 | CASSLVSLWQGVSYEQYF | TGTGCCAGCAGCTTAGTCTCTCTGTGGCAGGGGGTCTCCTACGAGCAGTACTTC
NA | many | TRBJ1-3 | TRBV6-6 | CASSYEASSGNTIYF | TGTGCCAGCAGTTACGAGGCGTCCTCTGGAAACACCATATATTTT
TRBD2 | few | TRBJ2-1 | TRBV15 | CATSQLAGGPLFNEQFF | TGTGCCACCAGCCAACTAGCGGGGGGCCCCCTCTTCAATGAGCAGTTCTTC
TRBD1 | NA | TRBJ2-7 | TRBV7-9 | CASSLPGQGTYEQYF | TGTGCCAGCAGCTTACCGGGACAGGGGACCTACGAGCAGTACTTC
TRBD1 | few | TRBJ1-1 | TRBV24-1 | CATSDARQGNTEAFF | TGTGCCACCAGTGATGCGCGACAGGGGAACACTGAAGCTTTCTTT
TRBD2 | NA | TRBJ2-3 | TRBV3-1 | CASKETSGTDTQYF | TGTGCCAGCAAAGAAACTAGCGGCACAGATACGCAGTATTTT
NA | NA | TRBJ1-1 | TRBV4-3 | CASSQVPLGGVGTEAFF | TGCGCCAGCAGCCAGGTACCTCTCGGGGGAGTGGGCACTGAAGCTTTCTTT
NA | few | TRBJ1-1 | TRBV12-3/TRBV12-4 | CASSLRVMNTEAFF | TGTGCCAGCAGTTTACGGGTAATGAACACTGAAGCTTTCTTT
NA | NA | TRBJ2-5 | TRBV2 | CASEQGWGSQYF | TGTGCCAGCGAACAGGGTTGGGGGTCCCAGTACTTC
NA | few | TRBJ1-5 | TRBV21-1 | CASSRRKTGDNQPQHF | TGTGCCAGCAGCCGACGTAAGACAGGGGACAATCAGCCCCAGCATTTT
NA | NA | TRBJ2-1 | TRBV19 | CASSIHPSKGVYNEQFF | TGTGCCAGTAGTATCCATCCTAGCAAAGGGGTCTACAATGAGCAGTTCTTC
NA | NA | TRBJ1-5 | TRBV6-2/TRBV6-3 | CASSEYRANQPQHF | TGTGCCAGCAGCGAATACAGGGCAAATCAGCCCCAGCATTTT
NA | NA | TRBJ1-6 | TRBV7-9 | CASSLKLSPLHF | TGTGCCAGCAGCTTGAAGCTATCACCCCTCCACTTT
NA | NA | TRBJ2-1 | TRBV12-3/TRBV12-4 | CASRATGKQEFF | TGTGCCAGCAGGGCTACCGGTAAACAGGAGTTCTTC
NA | few | TRBJ1-1 | TRBV6-5 | CASSYSRGLNTEAFF | TGTGCCAGCAGTTACTCGAGGGGTCTGAACACTGAAGCTTTCTTT
NA | NA | TRBJ2-3 | TRBV9 | CASSVGGQVDTQYF | TGTGCCAGCAGCGTTGGCGGGCAGGTAGATACGCAGTATTTT
TRBD2 | many | TRBJ2-1 | TRBV5-1 | CASSLANGGNNEQFF | TGCGCCAGCAGCTTGGCTAACGGGGGGAACAATGAGCAGTTCTTC
NA | few | TRBJ1-1 | TRBV6-2/TRBV6-3 | CASSSIGGTEAFF | TGTGCCAGCAGTTCTATAGGAGGTACTGAAGCTTTCTTT
TRBD1 | NA | TRBJ2-7 | TRBV30 | CAWGTGVSHEQYF | TGTGCCTGGGGGACAGGGGTTTCCCACGAGCAGTACTTC
NA | few | TRBJ2-1 | TRBV29-1 | CSVETGLQGEQFF | TGCAGCGTTGAAACAGGGCTACAAGGTGAGCAGTTCTTC
NA | few | TRBJ1-4 | TRBV5-6 | CASTDWRIEKLFF | TGTGCCAGCACCGATTGGAGGATTGAAAAACTGTTTTTT
NA | few | TRBJ1-5 | TRBV12-3/TRBV12-4 | CASSVPSVSNQPQHF | TGTGCCAGCAGTGTCCCGTCGGTCTCCAATCAGCCCCAGCATTTT
NA | NA | TRBJ2-7 | TRBV5-1 | CASSFTPLEQYF | TGCGCCAGCAGCTTTACTCCCCTTGAGCAGTACTTC
NA | many | TRBJ2-1 | TRBV29-1 | CSVVGNEQFF | TGCAGCGTTGTGGGGAATGAGCAGTTCTTC
NA | few | TRBJ1-1 | TRBV12-3/TRBV12-4 | CASSFGKVAAFF | TGTGCCAGCAGTTTTGGGAAGGTCGCAGCTTTCTTT
NA | few | TRBJ1-5 | TRBV4-2 | CASSQPTGSPHQPQHF | TGTGCCAGCAGCCAACCTACAGGGAGCCCCCACCAGCCCCAGCATTTT
NA | NA | TRBJ1-1 | TRBV9 | CASTPANTEAFF | TGTGCCAGCACCCCAGCGAACACTGAAGCTTTCTTT
TRBD1 | NA | TRBJ2-7 | TRBV5-6 | CASSLGRTGRTSYEQYF | TGTGCCAGCAGCCTAGGTCGGACAGGGAGGACCTCCTACGAGCAGTACTTC
NA | few | TRBJ1-1 | TRBV28 | CASRPTVNTEAFF | TGTGCCAGCAGGCCCACAGTGAACACTGAAGCTTTCTTT
NA | few | TRBJ2-3 | TRBV10-3 | CAIMSRVTDTQYF | TGTGCCATCATGTCTAGGGTCACAGATACGCAGTATTTT
TRBD1 | NA | TRBJ1-2 | TRBV27 | CASSFEDRVGYTF | TGTGCCAGCAGTTTCGAGGACAGGGTTGGCTACACCTTC
TRBD1 | NA | TRBJ2-6 | TRBV7-3 | CASSLDRVGSGANVLTF | TGTGCCAGCAGCTTAGACAGGGTTGGATCTGGGGCCAACGTCCTGACTTTC
TRBD1 | few | TRBJ2-5 | TRBV7-9 | CASSPRTGGQETQYF | TGTGCCAGCAGCCCTCGGACAGGGGGCCAAGAGACCCAGTACTTC
TRBD1 | NA | TRBJ1-3 | TRBV12-3/TRBV12-4 | CASRPGQGVGGF | TGTGCCAGCAGACCGGGACAGGGGGTCGGGGGCTTT
TRBD1 | few | TRBJ1-2 | TRBV29-1 | CSVETGGGWGYTF | TGCAGCGTTGAAACAGGGGGCGGTTGGGGCTACACCTTC
TRBD1 | few | TRBJ1-1 | TRBV7-2 | CASSFPGGHTEAFF | TGTGCCAGCAGCTTTCCAGGGGGCCACACTGAAGCTTTCTTT
NA | few | TRBJ2-5 | TRBV5-1 | CASSWRTEQETQYF | TGCGCCAGCAGCTGGCGGACAGAACAAGAGACCCAGTACTTC
TRBD2 | few | TRBJ2-1 | TRBV20-1 | CSARDTGGAVDEQFF | TGCAGTGCTAGAGATACCGGGGGGGCCGTCGATGAGCAGTTCTTC
TRBD1 | NA | TRBJ2-5 | TRBV9 | CASSVVYRGKETQYF | TGTGCCAGCAGCGTAGTTTACAGGGGGAAAGAGACCCAGTACTTC
NA | NA | TRBJ1-1 | TRBV7-2 | CATGGRDGPTEAFF | TGTGCCACCGGGGGCCGGGACGGGCCCACTGAAGCTTTCTTT
NA | many | TRBJ2-7 | TRBV4-3 | CASSQGLRDYSYEQYF | TGCGCCAGCAGCCAGGGACTGCGGGATTATTCCTACGAGCAGTACTTC